What follows is one TCR beta chain and its context. Its target is unknown. Germline CDR1 reads SNHLY; CDR2 reads FYNNEI. CDR3 length: 15 residues. V dropped 6 bases and J dropped 1; count of bases not matched to a gene: 4. TCRdb's table, derived via immunoSEQ multiplex PCR, lists solely in-frame clones and lacks some. The data hold about 75,000 clones, with about 87% observed a single time. This entry belongs to a study of T cell responses to AZD1222 COVID-19 vaccine. General study points: Nearly half of spike-specific TCRs reportedly target variant regions that are unmutated in the B.1.351 and B.1.1.7 variants. Just five or six AZD1222 recipients were seropositive at baseline. When two AZD1222 doses had been given, Spike-specific TCR breadth and depth rose. Clonal diversity may have been underestimated in mostly white British donors.

The chain joins TRBV2 to TRBJ2-7, with 12 positions matching TRBD1. The sequencing here drew on peripheral blood, taken 28 days after the second dose of the MenACWY control vaccine. This sequence was found in an adult who received the MenACWY meningococcal vaccine as a control. CDR3 amino acids: CASRLGQGASYEQYF. CDR3 coding DNA: TGTGCCAGCAGGTTGGGACAGGGGGCTTCCTACGAGCAGTACTTC.